The present T cell receptor beta chain was sequenced within a study of blood T cell repertoires in COVID-19. Overall study: Researchers got acute and convalescent COVID-19 samples from the United States, Italy and Spain.

CDR3 length: 12 residues. V was clipped by 3 bases and J by 5 bases, with 4 bases between them. Germline CDR1 and CDR2: SEHNR and FQNEAQ (reference sequence). Clinical history reported by participants formed the basis on which cohorts were assigned. Original processing notes: Reference gene primer amplification yielded estimated nucleated cell counts. Using immunoSEQ multiplex PCR, the repertoire was profiled, and TCRdb retains in-frame clones only, with some absent. V, J and clone size were drawn from that table, and D and trimming were deduced from the DNA. Among around 170,000 clones, about 80% were seen once, and the ten largest hold approximately 15%.

Sample: PBMCs or T cells enriched from blood (not recorded which). This TCR came from a man aged 55 to 70 who had been exposed to COVID-19. V and J are TRBV7-9 and TRBJ2-2, with D uncertain. CDR3 nucleotide sequence: TGTGCCAGCAGCTTGTCAACCGGGGAGCTGTTTTTT. Amino acids: CASSLSTGELFF.